The source of this T cell receptor beta chain is a study of T-cell memory formation after mild COVID-19. Study as a whole: The two donors had largely donor-specific TCR clusters. Study observations and caveats: Specificity for SARS-CoV-2 was not confirmed among the second-wave clones peaking on day 37. Some clones that responded were present in memory (sampled pre-infection), which suggests cross-reactive memory joined.

Remarks on this clonotype: Its cognate antigen is unknown.

Constant-segment primers were used for 5'RACE, and the resulting TCR alpha and TCR beta cDNA libraries carried sample barcodes and UMIs. TCRdb reprocessed the 5' RACE reads with MiXCR, giving one entry per CDR3 protein. The sample holds about 470,000 distinct CDR3 sequences, approximately 25% seen once. The germline CDR1 and CDR2 sequences are SGHTA and FQGNSA. Trimming shortened V by 2 bases and J by 0 bases, and 17 bases separated the two germline ends. The CDR3 totals 18 residues. The sequenced sample was PBMCs or a T cell subset sorted from them (not recorded which). The rearrangement joins TRBV7-2 to TRBJ2-1, with no clear D. This receptor was obtained from an adult woman who had mild COVID-19 (a few samples of this study predate the infection). Cell type and time point are not known. This CDR3 is CASSLPPKSSPSYNEQFF. DNA of the CDR3: TGTGCCAGCAGCTTACCCCCGAAGAGCTCCCCCTCCTACAATGAGCAGTTCTTC.